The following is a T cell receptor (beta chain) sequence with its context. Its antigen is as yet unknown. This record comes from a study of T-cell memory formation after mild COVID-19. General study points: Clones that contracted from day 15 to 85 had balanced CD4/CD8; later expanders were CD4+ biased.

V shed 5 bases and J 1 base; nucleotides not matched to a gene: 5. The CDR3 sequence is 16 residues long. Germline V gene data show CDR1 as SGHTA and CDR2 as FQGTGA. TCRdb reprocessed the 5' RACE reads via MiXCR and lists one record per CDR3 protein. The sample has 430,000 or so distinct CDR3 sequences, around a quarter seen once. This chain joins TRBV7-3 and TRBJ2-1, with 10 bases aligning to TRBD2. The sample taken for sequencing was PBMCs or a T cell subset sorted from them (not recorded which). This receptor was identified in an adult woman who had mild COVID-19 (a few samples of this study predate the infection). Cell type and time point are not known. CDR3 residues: CASSLSSGSSYNEQFF. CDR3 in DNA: TGTGCCAGCAGCCTTTCTAGCGGGAGTTCCTACAATGAGCAGTTCTTC. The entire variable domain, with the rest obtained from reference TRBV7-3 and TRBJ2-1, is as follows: GAGVSQTPSNKVTEKGKYVELRCDPISGHTALYWYRQSLGQGPEFLIYFQGTGAADDSGLPNDRFFAVRPEGSVSTLKIQRTERGDSAVYLCASSLSSGSSYNEQFFGPGTRLTVL.